These 14 T cell receptor beta chains were sequenced from one sample in a study of tissue T cells after allogeneic stem cell transplantation. Data came from immunoSEQ multiplex PCR; TCRdb stores just in-frame clones and leaves some out. The table has about 17,000 clones, roughly 70% seen once. Input material: spleen. The receptors come from a female BALB/c mouse in good health. The MHC haplotype of the strain is H2-d.

Worth noting for this clone: Gene labels here are mouse ones. The read comes to an end 1 residue before the CDR3 does, leaving the germline J gene to fill in the end. The V call is TRBV3, the J call TRBJ2-4; D remains unclear. The CDR3 has 13 amino acids. Trimming left V 9 bases short and J 1 base short, with 11 bases between. Germline-derived CDR1 and CDR2 are SNHLY and FYNGKV (reference sequence). The CDR3 region is CARGPAGQNTLYF. The part of the CDR3 DNA that was read is TGTGCCAGAGGTCCCGCGGGTCAAAACACCTTGTAC.

A note on this clone: The gene names here belong to mouse. The read falls 1 residue short of the CDR3 end, and the missing part is taken from the germline J gene. The V and J genes are TRBV13-1 and TRBJ2-4; 7 bases agree with TRBD2. Germline V gene sequence: CDR1 NSHNY, CDR2 SYGAGN. Germline trimming cut 0 bases from V and 0 bases from J; bases unmatched to any gene: 4. There are 16 residues in the CDR3. The CDR3 DNA, read in part, is TGTGCCAGCAGTGATGTGGGGGGTGCTAGTCAAAACACCTTGTAC. Translating it yields CASSDVGGASQNTLY. The entire CDR3 protein is CASSDVGGASQNTLYF.

A remark on this clone: Any gene name here is a mouse gene name. The CDR3 DNA, read in part, is TGTGCCAGCAGCCCGGGACACACCGGGCAGCTCTAC. It is translated as CASSPGHTGQLY. The whole CDR3 reads CASSPGHTGQLYF. V gene TRBV13-3 combines with J gene TRBJ2-2; D is possibly TRBD1 or TRBD2 (5 bases each). Read coverage stops 1 residue before the CDR3 terminus; the germline J gene supplies the remainder. Trimming cost V 5 bases and J 3 bases, with 8 bases left between them. Germline values: CDR1 NNHDY, CDR2 SYVADS. This CDR3 is built from 13 residues.

A remark on this clone: Gene and germline names: mouse. The CDR3 extends 1 residue past the end of the read, so its final part is completed from the germline J gene. The gene calls are TRBV1 and TRBJ1-4; 10 nucleotides agree with TRBD1. V shed 7 bases and J 3 bases; nucleotides not matched to a gene: 5. CDR3 length equals 15 residues. The V gene's germline CDR1 is NSQYPW and CDR2 LRSPGD (reference sequence). The CDR3 spells CTCKKGQGPNERLFF. Incomplete CDR3 DNA: TGCACCTGCAAAAAGGGACAGGGGCCCAACGAAAGATTATTT.

A word on this clone: The genes are named according to mouse. Coverage ceases 1 residue before the CDR3 finishes, and the germline J gene fills in the end. The V call is TRBV3, the J call TRBJ2-1; possibly TRBD2 for D (6 bases). V was clipped by 1 base and J by 0 bases, with 7 bases between them. The CDR3 spans 15 residues. Germline values: CDR1 SNHLY, CDR2 FYNGKV (reference sequence). CDR3: CASSLDWVNYAEQFF. The part of the CDR3 DNA that was read is TGTGCCAGCAGCTTAGACTGGGTTAACTATGCTGAGCAGTTC.

Points on this clone: Genes here carry mouse names. With the read ending 1 residue before the CDR3 end, the germline J gene is used to fill in that end. J is TRBJ1-1 and V is TRBV13-2; D gene unclear. The CDR3 runs 13 residues. Per the germline V gene, CDR1 is NNHNN and CDR2 is SYGAGS (reference sequence). The V end was cut by 2 bases, the J end by 1 base, with 6 bases between. CDR3 sequence reads: CASGEAQNTEVFF. CDR3 DNA (partial): TGTGCCAGCGGTGAAGCGCAAAACACAGAAGTCTTC.

Of note for this clone: Genes and germline come from the mouse. Read coverage stops 1 residue before the CDR3 terminus; the germline J gene supplies the remainder. The chain joins TRBV1 to TRBJ1-2; D gene ambiguous. The germline V and J ends were trimmed by 1 base and 2 bases, with 8 bases remaining between them. This CDR3 is 14 amino acids long. The V gene's germline CDR1 is NSQYPW and CDR2 LRSPGD (reference sequence). The part of the CDR3 DNA that was read is TGCACCTGCAGTGCAGCTCCCAGGAACTCCGACTACACC. Translation gives CTCSAAPRNSDYT. The entire CDR3 protein reads CTCSAAPRNSDYTF.

Details on this clone: The gene names here belong to mouse. The sequence runs out 1 residue before the end of the CDR3; the remainder is reconstructed from the germline J gene. The V and J genes are TRBV13-2 and TRBJ1-6; TRBD1 matches at 8 bases. TRBJ1-6 is an open reading frame, and its role is uncertain. The CDR3 length is 17 residues. The germline V gene has CDR1 NNHNN and CDR2 SYGAGS (reference sequence). V lost 2 bases, J lost 1 base, and 5 bases stayed unmatched. CDR3 in amino acids: CASGETGAPSYNSPLYF. CDR3 DNA (partial): TGTGCCAGCGGTGAGACAGGGGCTCCGTCCTATAATTCGCCCCTCTAC.

This clone was observed a few times. Gene names are the mouse ones. The read stops 1 residue short of the end of the CDR3; the missing end is completed from the germline J gene. V is TRBV13-1 and J is TRBJ2-1; 9 bases line up with TRBD2. J lost 3 bases, V lost 2 bases, and 3 bases had no gene match. The CDR3 extends over 15 amino acids. Germline CDR1 is NSHNY and CDR2 is SYGAGN. CDR3 DNA, as far as it was read: TGTGCCAGCAGTGAGTCTGGGGGGGTCTATGCTGAGCAGTTC. Protein sequence: CASSESGGVYAEQF. The whole CDR3 region reads CASSESGGVYAEQFF.

Turning to this clone: Genes here carry mouse names. The read comes to an end 1 residue before the CDR3 does, leaving the germline J gene to fill in the end. The chain links TRBV13-3 to TRBJ2-7; either TRBD1 or TRBD2 may fit D (5 bases each). In germline, CDR1 is NNHDY, CDR2 SYVADS. This CDR3 comprises 15 residues. The ends were cut back, 2 bases at V and 0 bases at J, with 12 bases in the middle. The sequenced part of the CDR3 DNA is TGTGCCAGCAGTGAGAGGGGCCCGAGCTCCTATGAACAGTAC. This translates into CASSERGPSSYEQY. The entire CDR3 sequence reads CASSERGPSSYEQYF.

The table lists this clone with a count of one. Gene names denote mouse genes. The read finishes 1 residue shy of the CDR3 end, and the germline J gene is used to complete it. V is TRBV31 and J is TRBJ1-1; D might be TRBD1 (6 bases). The CDR3 sequence is 11 residues long. V was trimmed by 3 bases and J by 7 bases, leaving 9 bases between them. Looked up from germline, CDR1 is GKSSPN and CDR2 is SITVG. The sequenced CDR3 bases are TGTGCCTGGAGGCAGGGGAGAGAAGTCTTC. Amino acids: CAWRQGREVF. The whole CDR3 region reads CAWRQGREVFF. The full variable domain, rest sourced from reference TRBV31 and TRBJ1-1, is AQTIHQWPVAEIKAVGSPLSLGCTIKGKSSPNLYWYWQATGGTLQQLFYSITVGQVESVVQLNLSASRPKDDQFILSTEKLLLSHSGFYLCAWRQGREVFFGKGTRLTVV.

About this clone: Genes here carry mouse names. The missing CDR3 end, 1 residue past where the read stops, is filled in from the germline J gene. This chain links TRBV1 with TRBJ1-4, with D unclear. The CDR3 sequence is 12 residues long. Trimming took off 2 bases at V and 5 bases at J, with 3 bases between the two ends. The germline V gene has CDR1 NSQYPW and CDR2 LRSPGD (reference sequence). CDR3 DNA, as far as it was read: TGCACCTGCAGTGCAATGAACGAAAGATTATTT. Protein sequence: CTCSAMNERLF. The whole CDR3 reads CTCSAMNERLFF.

Regarding this clone: Gene names and germline match the mouse. Read sequence stops 1 residue before the CDR3 end, and the germline J gene provides the missing end. This chain joins TRBV4 and TRBJ1-3; 7 nucleotides match TRBD1. Germline values: CDR1 LGHDT, CDR2 YNNKQL (reference sequence). This CDR3 region has 13 residues. The V and J ends lost 5 bases and 7 bases, in that order; junction bases with no gene match: 5. The CDR3 region is CASSPTGWNTLYF. CDR3 DNA (partial): TGTGCCAGCAGCCCGACAGGGTGGAATACGCTCTAT.

Comment on this clone: Gene names denote mouse genes. The CDR3 end falls 1 residue outside the read, so it is completed with the germline J gene. The gene calls are TRBV5 and TRBJ1-4; maybe TRBD1 (6 bases). This CDR3 comprises 14 residues. V dropped 5 bases and J dropped 6 bases, with 13 bases sitting between them. Germline assignment: CDR1 LGHNA and CDR2 YNLKQL (reference sequence). The CDR3: CASSSGKGDERLFF. CDR3 DNA, as far as it was read: TGTGCCAGCAGCTCCGGGAAGGGGGACGAAAGATTATTT.